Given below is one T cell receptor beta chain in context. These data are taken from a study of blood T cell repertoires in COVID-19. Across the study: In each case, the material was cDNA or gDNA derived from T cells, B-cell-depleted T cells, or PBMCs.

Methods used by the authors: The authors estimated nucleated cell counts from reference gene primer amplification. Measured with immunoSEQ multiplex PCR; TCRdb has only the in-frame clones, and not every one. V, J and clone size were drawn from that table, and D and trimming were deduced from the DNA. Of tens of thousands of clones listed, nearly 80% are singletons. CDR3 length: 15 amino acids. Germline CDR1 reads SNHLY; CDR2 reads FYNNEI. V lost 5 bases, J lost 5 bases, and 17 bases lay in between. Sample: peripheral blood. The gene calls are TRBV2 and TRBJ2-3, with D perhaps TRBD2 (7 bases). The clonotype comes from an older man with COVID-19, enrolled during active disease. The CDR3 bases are TGTGCCAGCAGTTCAATTCTCGGGGGGCAAGATACGCAGTATTTT. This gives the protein CASSSILGGQDTQYF.